This TCR beta chain was identified in a study of tumor and adjacent non-tumor tissue in lung cancer. In the case of this clonotype: This may stem from a read error, because a much larger clone lies one nucleotide away.

No cell sorting was done before RNA was extracted from the tissue. The CDR3 is 15 amino acids. V lost 1 base to trimming and J lost 2 bases; unmatched junction nucleotides: 5. Germline lookup yields CDR1 SGHKS and CDR2 YYEKEE (reference sequence). TCRbeta libraries were built with three rounds of nested PCR, modified from ARM-PCR. TCRdb ran MiXCR on the multiplex PCR reads and lists one entry per CDR3 protein. The sample records approximately 110,000 distinct CDR3 sequences, roughly 73% being singletons. This TCR was recovered from a woman aged 60-70 years with non-small cell lung cancer. The sample comprised lung tumor tissue. This sequence joins TRBV5-5 and TRBJ2-5; TRBD1 agrees at 7 bases. CDR3 nucleotides: TGTGCCAGCAGCTTGCGGACAGGATCGCAAGAGACCCAGTACTTC. Translated, it gives CASSLRTGSQETQYF.